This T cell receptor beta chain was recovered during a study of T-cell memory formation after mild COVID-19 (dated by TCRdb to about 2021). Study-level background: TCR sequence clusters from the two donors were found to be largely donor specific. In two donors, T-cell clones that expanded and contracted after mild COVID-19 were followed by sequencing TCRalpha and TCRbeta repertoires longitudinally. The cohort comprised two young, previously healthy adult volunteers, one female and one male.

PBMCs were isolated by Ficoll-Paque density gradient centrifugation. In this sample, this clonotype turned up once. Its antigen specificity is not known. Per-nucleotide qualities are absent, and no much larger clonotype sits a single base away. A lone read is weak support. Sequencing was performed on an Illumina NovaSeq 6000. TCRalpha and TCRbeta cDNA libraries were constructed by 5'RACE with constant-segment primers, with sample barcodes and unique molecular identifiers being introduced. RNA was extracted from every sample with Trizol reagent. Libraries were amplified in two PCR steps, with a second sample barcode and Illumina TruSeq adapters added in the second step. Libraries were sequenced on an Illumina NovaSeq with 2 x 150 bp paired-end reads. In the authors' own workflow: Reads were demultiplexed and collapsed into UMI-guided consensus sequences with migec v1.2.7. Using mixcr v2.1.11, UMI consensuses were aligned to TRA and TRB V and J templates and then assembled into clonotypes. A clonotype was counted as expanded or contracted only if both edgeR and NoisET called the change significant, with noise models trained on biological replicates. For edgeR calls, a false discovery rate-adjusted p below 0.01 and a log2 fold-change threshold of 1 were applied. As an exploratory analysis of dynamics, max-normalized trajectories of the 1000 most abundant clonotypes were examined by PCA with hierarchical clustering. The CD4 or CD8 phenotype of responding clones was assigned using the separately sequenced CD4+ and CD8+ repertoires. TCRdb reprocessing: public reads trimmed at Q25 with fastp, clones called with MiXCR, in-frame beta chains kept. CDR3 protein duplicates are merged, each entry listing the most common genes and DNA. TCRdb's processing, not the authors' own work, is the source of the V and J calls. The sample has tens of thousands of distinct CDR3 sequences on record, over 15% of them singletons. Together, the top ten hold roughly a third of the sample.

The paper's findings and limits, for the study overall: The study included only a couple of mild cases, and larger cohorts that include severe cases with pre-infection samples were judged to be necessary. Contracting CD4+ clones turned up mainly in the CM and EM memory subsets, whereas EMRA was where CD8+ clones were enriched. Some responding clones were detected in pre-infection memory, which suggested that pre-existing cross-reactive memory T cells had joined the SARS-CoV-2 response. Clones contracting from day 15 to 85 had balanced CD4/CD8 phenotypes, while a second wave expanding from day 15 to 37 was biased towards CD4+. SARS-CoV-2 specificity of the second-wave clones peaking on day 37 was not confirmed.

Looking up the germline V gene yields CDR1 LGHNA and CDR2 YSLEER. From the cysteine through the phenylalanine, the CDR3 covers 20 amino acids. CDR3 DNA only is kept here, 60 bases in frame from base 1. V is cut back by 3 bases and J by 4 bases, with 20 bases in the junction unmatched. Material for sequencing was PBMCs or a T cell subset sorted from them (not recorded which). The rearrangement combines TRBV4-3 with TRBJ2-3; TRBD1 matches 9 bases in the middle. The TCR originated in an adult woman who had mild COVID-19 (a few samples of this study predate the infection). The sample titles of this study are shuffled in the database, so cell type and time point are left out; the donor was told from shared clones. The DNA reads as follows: TGCGCCAGCAGCCACGCAATCCGGGACAGGGATGGTTATCGGGCAGATACGCAGTATTTT. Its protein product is CASSHAIRDRDGYRADTQYF.